The source of this T cell receptor (beta chain) is a study of blood T cells in healthy people across ages. The CDR3 has 15 amino acids. Between the trimmed V and J ends, which lost 0 bases and 6 bases, there was a span of 11 bases. Germline V lookup: CDR1 LGHNA, CDR2 YSLEER. Combining a sample-barcoded 5' primer with a J-beta primer mix, a second PCR ran for 7 to 11 cycles. In TCRdb, the 5' RACE reads were re-called with MiXCR into one record per CDR3 protein. The top ten hold around 23% of the sample, which has 1,800,000 or so distinct CDR3 sequences, roughly two fifths seen once. This clonotype is a singleton in its sample. Every donor contributed about 10 milliliters of peripheral blood by blood draw.

This receptor was obtained from a human donor in good health. Input material: blood. The genes are TRBV4-3 and TRBJ2-2; possibly TRBD1 or TRBD2 for D (6 bases each). CDR3 sequence: CASSQDPGGPGELFF. CDR3 nucleotides: TGCGCCAGCAGCCAAGATCCTGGGGGGCCCGGGGAGCTGTTTTTT.